This passage covers 5 T cell receptor beta chains from one sample sequenced in a study of cytomegalovirus exposure and HLA in healthy donors. 60 Vbeta and 13 Jbeta primers were used in PCR. Method: immunoSEQ multiplex PCR; TCRdb's copy keeps in-frame clones and lacks some. The repertoire holds about 160,000 clones, around 80% seen once, with about 1.5% in the top ten. Input material: PBMCs. All receptors come from a male donor in good health and CMV-seronegative.

V usage is TRBV6-6 and J usage is TRBJ1-5; D unclear. The CDR3 loop spans 13 amino acids. Trimming took off 6 bases at V and 0 bases at J, with 6 bases between the two ends. Germline values: CDR1 MNHNY, CDR2 SVGAGI (reference sequence). Written as DNA, the CDR3 is TGTGCCAGCAGCGGGGATAGCAATCAGCCCCAGCATTTT. Its translation is CASSGDSNQPQHF.

This clone was seen a few times. V gene TRBV6-1 combines with J gene TRBJ1-3; D uncertain. V was cut by 4 bases and J by 1 base, with 8 bases left in between. The CDR3 extends over 14 amino acids. CDR1 is MNHNS and CDR2 is SASEGT in the germline V gene. This chain's CDR3 is CASSGEGSGNTIYF. As DNA, the CDR3 is TGTGCCAGCAGTGGGGAGGGATCTGGAAACACCATATATTTT.

The V and J genes are TRBV5-4 and TRBJ2-5, with TRBD2 identical over 7 bases. V lost 1 base, J lost 1 base, and 4 bases stayed unmatched. Germline CDR1 is SGHNT and CDR2 is YYREEE (reference sequence). This CDR3 is 15 amino acids long. CDR3 in DNA: TGTGCCAGCAGCTTGTCTAGCGGACCCCAAGAGACCCAGTACTTC. Protein sequence: CASSLSSGPQETQYF.

This clone was recorded a few times. J is TRBJ1-2 and V is TRBV7-2; D remains ambiguous. The V end was cut by 2 bases, the J end by 13 bases, with 17 bases between. Germline values: CDR1 SGHTA, CDR2 FQGNSA. CDR3 length: 13 amino acids. DNA of the CDR3: TGTGCCAGCAGCTTAAACCCCGGGGAAGGGCTCACCTTC. Translation: CASSLNPGEGLTF.

For the CDR3, the DNA is TGCACCAGCAGCCCAGGCCAGGGACAGGTCTATGGCTACACCTTC. This encodes CTSSPGQGQVYGYTF. The chain is built from TRBV1 and TRBJ1-2; the table calls TRBD1, which could not be checked here. TRBV1 is marked as a pseudogene. The CDR3 covers 15 residues.